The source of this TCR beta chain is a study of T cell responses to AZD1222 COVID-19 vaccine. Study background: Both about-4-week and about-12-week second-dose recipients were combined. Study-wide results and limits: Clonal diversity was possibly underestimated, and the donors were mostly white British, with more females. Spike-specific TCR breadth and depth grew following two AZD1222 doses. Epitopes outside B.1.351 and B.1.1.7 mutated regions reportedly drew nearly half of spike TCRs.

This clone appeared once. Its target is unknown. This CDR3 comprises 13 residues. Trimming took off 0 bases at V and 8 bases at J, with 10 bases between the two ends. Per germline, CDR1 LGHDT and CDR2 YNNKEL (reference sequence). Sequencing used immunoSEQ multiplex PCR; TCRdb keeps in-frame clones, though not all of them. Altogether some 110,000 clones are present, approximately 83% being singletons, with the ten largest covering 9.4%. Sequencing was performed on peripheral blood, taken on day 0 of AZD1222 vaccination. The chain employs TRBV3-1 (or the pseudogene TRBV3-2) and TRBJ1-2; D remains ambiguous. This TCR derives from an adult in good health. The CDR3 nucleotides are TGTGCCAGCAGCCAAGAACGGGTCAGAGGCTACACCTTC. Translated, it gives CASSQERVRGYTF.